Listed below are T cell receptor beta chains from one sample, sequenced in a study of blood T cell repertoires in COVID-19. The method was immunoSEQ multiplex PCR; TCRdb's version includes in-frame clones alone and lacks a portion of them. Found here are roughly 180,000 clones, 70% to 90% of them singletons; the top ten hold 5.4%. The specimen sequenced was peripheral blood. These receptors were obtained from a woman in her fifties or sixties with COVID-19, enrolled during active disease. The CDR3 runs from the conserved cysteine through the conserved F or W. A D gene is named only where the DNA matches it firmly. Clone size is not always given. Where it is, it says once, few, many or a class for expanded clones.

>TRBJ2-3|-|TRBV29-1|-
CSVVSSVTDTQYF
TGCAGCGTTGTGTCTAGCGTCACAGATACGCAGTATTTT
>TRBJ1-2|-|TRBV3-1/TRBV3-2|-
CASSPRSVLYGYTF
TGTGCCAGCAGCCCCCGAAGTGTACTCTATGGCTACACCTTC
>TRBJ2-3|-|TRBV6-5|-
CASRFSRGDTQYF
TGTGCCAGCAGGTTTTCGAGAGGAGATACGCAGTATTTT
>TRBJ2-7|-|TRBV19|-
CASSGSPGYEQYF
TGTGCCAGTAGTGGCAGCCCGGGCTACGAGCAGTACTTC
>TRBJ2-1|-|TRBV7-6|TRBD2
CASSLRTSGDNEQFF
TGTGCCAGCAGCTTAAGGACTAGCGGGGACAATGAGCAGTTCTTC
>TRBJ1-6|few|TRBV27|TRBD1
CASSSTGGSPLHF
TGTGCCAGCAGTTCAACAGGGGGTTCACCCCTCCACTTT
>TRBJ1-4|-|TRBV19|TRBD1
CASTERTGGLFGEKLFF
TGTGCCAGTACCGAAAGGACAGGGGGCCTCTTTGGCGAAAAACTGTTTTTT
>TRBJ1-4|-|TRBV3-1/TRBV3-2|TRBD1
CASRPGQGGEKLFF
TGTGCCAGCAGGCCGGGACAGGGAGGTGAAAAACTGTTTTTT
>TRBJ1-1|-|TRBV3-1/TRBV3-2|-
CASSPPGSRNTEAFF
TGTGCCAGCAGCCCCCCAGGGTCCAGAAACACTGAAGCTTTCTTT
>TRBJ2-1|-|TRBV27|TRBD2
CASSLSLGGSYNEQFF
TGTGCCAGCAGTTTATCGCTGGGAGGGTCCTACAATGAGCAGTTCTTC
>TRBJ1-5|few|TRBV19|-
CASRDQGWTRGNQPQHF
TGTGCCAGTAGAGACCAGGGGTGGACCCGGGGCAATCAGCCCCAGCATTTT
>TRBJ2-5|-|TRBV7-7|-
CASSPGVQETQYF
TGTGCTAGCAGTCCGGGGGTCCAAGAGACCCAGTACTTC
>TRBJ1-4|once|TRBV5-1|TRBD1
CASSLGGGQGRINEKLFF
TGCGCCAGCAGCCTCGGGGGGGGACAGGGCCGAATTAATGAAAAACTGTTTTTT
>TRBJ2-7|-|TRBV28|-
CASSLSGLTFAPSYEQYF
TGTGCCAGCAGTTTATCCGGACTTACCTTCGCCCCCTCCTACGAGCAGTACTTC
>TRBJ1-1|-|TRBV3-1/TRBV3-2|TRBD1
CASSPWTGGTEAFF
TGTGCCAGCAGCCCATGGACAGGGGGGACTGAAGCTTTCTTT
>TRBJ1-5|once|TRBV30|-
CAWSVPPGSQPQHF
TGTGCCTGGAGTGTACCCCCAGGAAGCCAGCCCCAGCATTTT
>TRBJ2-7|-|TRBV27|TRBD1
CASSPKGQISYEQYF
TGTGCCAGCAGTCCCAAGGGACAGATATCCTACGAGCAGTACTTC
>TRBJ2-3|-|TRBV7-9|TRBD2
CASSLGLAGGYTDTQYF
TGTGCCAGCAGCTTAGGGCTAGCGGGGGGTTACACAGATACGCAGTATTTT
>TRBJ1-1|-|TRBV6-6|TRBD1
CASSNTGGWTEAFF
TGTGCCAGCAGTAACACAGGGGGCTGGACTGAAGCTTTCTTT
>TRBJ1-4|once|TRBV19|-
CATSGRVEEKLFF
TGTGCCACTAGCGGCAGGGTTGAAGAAAAACTGTTTTTT
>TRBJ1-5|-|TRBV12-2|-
CASRPWDFSNQPQHF
TGTGCAAGTCGCCCCTGGGACTTTAGCAATCAGCCCCAGCATTTT
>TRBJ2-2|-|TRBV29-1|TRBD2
CSVIAGAGNTGELFF
TGCAGCGTGATAGCGGGGGCGGGGAACACCGGGGAGCTGTTTTTT
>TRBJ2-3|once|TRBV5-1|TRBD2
CASSPRPAGGTDTQYF
TGCGCCAGCAGCCCTCGCCCAGCGGGGGGCACAGATACGCAGTATTTT
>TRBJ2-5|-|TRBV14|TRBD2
CASSQVRWVAGASKETQYF
TGTGCCAGCAGCCAAGTTCGTTGGGTAGCGGGGGCGTCCAAAGAGACCCAGTACTTC
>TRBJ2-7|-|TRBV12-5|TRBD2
CASGLGLAGYEQYF
TGTGCTAGTGGTTTGGGGCTAGCGGGGTACGAGCAGTACTTC
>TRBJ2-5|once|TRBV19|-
CASSIMSGETQYF
TGTGCCAGTAGTATAATGAGTGGAGAGACCCAGTACTTC
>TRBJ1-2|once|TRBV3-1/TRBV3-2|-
CASSQDTGKGSNYGYTF
TGTGCCAGCAGCCAAGACACAGGGAAGGGGTCTAACTATGGCTACACCTTC
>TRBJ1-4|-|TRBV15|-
CATSSFATEDNEKLFF
TGTGCCACCAGCAGCTTCGCGACAGAGGATAATGAAAAACTGTTTTTT